This TCR beta chain emerged from a study of vaccination effects on CD4 cells after COVID-19. Study as a whole: Samples collected post-vaccine were obtained a median of 72 days after the second dose.

About this clone itself: Antigen unknown.

Viral peptide pool expansion of antigen-specific CD4+ T cells preceded sequencing in the ViraFEST assay. Cells that had been cultured for roughly eleven days were the source of isolated CD4+ T cells. All participants had two doses of either the BNT162b2 or mRNA-1273 vaccine. Half-medium replacement with IL-2 medium occurred on days 3 and 7. Profiled with immunoSEQ multiplex PCR; TCRdb holds only in-frame clones, not every one. The sample yields over 80,000 clones, around four fifths seen once. The CDR3 has 15 residues. V lost 0 bases and J lost 5, with 13 bases in between. Germline CDR1 reads LGHNA; CDR2 reads YNFKEQ.

The material was CD4+ T cells from PBMCs cultured with HCoV-OC43 spike peptides, obtained after COVID-19 vaccination. Subset of the sample: HCoV-OC43 spike overlapping peptide pool stimulation. V is TRBV4-2 and J is TRBJ1-1; D perhaps matches TRBD1 (6 bases). This TCR derives from a human donor who received a COVID-19 vaccine. CDR3 sequence: CASSQDGRGKTEAFF. In DNA form, the CDR3 reads TGTGCCAGCAGCCAAGATGGCAGGGGCAAGACTGAAGCTTTCTTT.